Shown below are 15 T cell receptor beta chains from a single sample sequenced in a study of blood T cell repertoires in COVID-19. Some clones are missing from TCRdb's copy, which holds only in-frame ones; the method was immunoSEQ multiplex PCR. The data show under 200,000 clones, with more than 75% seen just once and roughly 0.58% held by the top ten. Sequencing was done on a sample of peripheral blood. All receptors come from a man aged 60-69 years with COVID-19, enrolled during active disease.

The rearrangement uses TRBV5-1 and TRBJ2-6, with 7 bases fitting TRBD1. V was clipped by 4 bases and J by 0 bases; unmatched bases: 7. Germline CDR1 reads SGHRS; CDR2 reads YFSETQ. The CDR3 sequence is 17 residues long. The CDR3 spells CASSRGQSNSGANVLTF. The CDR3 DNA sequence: TGCGCCAGCAGCAGGGGACAGTCTAACTCTGGGGCCAACGTCCTGACTTTC.

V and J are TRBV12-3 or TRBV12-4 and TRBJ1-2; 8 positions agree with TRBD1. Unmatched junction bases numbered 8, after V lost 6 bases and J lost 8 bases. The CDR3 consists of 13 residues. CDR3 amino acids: CASSRDRLLGYTF. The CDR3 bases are TGTGCCAGCAGCCGGGACAGGTTATTGGGCTACACCTTC.

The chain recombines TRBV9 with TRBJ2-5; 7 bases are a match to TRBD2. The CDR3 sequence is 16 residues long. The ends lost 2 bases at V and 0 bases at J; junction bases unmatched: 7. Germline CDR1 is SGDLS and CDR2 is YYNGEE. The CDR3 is CASSVLAESHQETQYF. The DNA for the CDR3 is TGTGCCAGCAGCGTCCTAGCGGAAAGTCACCAAGAGACCCAGTACTTC. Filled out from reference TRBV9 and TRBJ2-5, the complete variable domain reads DSGVTQTPKHLITATGQRVTLRCSPRSGDLSVYWYQQSLDQGLQFLIQYYNGEERAKGNILERFSAQQFPDLHSELNLSSLELGDSALYFCASSVLAESHQETQYFGPGTRLLVL.

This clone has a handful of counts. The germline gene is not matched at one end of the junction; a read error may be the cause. CDR3 loop: CASSEDGTNIREQFF. The CDR3 DNA sequence: TGTGCCAGCAGCGAAGACGGGACTAACATCCGTGAGCAGTTCTTC. The chain combines TRBV3-1 (or the pseudogene TRBV3-2) with TRBJ2-1; 7 bases fit TRBD2. Looked up from germline, CDR1 is LGHDT and CDR2 is YNNKEL (reference sequence). This CDR3 contains 15 residues.

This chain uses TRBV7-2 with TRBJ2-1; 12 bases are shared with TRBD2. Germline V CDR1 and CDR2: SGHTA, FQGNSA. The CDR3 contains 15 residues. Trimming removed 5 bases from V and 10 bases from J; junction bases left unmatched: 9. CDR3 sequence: CASSTRLAGAQEQFF. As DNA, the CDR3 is TGTGCCAGCAGCACCAGACTAGCGGGGGCTCAAGAGCAGTTCTTC.

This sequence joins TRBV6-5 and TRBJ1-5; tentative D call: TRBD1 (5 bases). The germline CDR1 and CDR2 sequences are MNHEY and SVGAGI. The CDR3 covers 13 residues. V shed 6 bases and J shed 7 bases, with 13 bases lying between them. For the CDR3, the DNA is TGTGCCAGCAGGGGGACTCAGCTACAGCCCCAGCATTTT. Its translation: CASRGTQLQPQHF.

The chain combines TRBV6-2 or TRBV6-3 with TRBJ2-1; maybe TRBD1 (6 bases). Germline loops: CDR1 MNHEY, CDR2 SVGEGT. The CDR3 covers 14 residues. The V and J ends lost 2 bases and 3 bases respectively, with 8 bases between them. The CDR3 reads CASSYQGYYNEQFF. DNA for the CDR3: TGTGCCAGCAGTTACCAGGGGTACTACAATGAGCAGTTCTTC.

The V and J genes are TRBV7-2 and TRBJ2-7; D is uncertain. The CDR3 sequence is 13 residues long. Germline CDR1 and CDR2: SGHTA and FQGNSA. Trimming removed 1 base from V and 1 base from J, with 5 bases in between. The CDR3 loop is CASSLGASYEQYF. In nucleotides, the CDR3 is TGTGCCAGCAGCTTAGGGGCTTCCTACGAGCAGTACTTC.

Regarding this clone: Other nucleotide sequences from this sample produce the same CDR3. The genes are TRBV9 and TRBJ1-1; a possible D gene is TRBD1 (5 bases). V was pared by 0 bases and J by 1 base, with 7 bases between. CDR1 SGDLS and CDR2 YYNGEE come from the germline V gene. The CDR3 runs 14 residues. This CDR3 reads CASSVATENTEAFF. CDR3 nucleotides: TGTGCCAGCAGCGTAGCGACAGAGAACACTGAAGCTTTCTTT.

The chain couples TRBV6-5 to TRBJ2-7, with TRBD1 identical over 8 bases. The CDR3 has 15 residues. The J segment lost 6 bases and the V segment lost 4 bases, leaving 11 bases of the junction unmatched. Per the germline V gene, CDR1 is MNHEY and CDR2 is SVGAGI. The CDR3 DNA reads TGTGCCAGCAGTTCGACAGGGGTACGGAGGGCCGAGCAGTACTTC. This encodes CASSSTGVRRAEQYF.

CDR3 region: CASSVDNRSSGYTF. The DNA for the CDR3 is TGTGCCAGCAGCGTAGATAACAGGTCGTCTGGCTACACCTTC. This chain connects TRBV9 to TRBJ1-2; a possible D gene is TRBD1 (5 bases). V lost 0 bases and J 7 bases, leaving 13 bases between the germline ends. The CDR3 has 14 amino acids. Germline loops: CDR1 SGDLS, CDR2 YYNGEE.

CDR3 bases: TGTGCCAGCAGCTTCCCATTACAGGGTTTGGACTATGGCTACACCTTC. Amino acid sequence: CASSFPLQGLDYGYTF. The chain links TRBV7-9 to TRBJ1-2; D may be TRBD1 (6 bases). Per the germline V gene, CDR1 is SEHNR and CDR2 is FQNEAQ (reference sequence). V lost 3 bases and J lost 3, with 17 bases in between. CDR3 length: 16 amino acids.

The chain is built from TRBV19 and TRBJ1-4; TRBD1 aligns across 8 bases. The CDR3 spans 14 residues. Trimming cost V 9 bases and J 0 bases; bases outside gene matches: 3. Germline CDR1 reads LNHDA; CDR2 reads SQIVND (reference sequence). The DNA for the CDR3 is TGTGCCAGCCAGGACAGGGCAACTAATGAAAAACTGTTTTTT. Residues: CASQDRATNEKLFF.

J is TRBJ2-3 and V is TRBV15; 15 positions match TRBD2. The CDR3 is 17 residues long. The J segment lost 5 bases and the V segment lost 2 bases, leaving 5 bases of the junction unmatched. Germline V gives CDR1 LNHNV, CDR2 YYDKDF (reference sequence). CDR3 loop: CATSRWTSGGAGDTQYF. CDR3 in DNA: TGTGCCACCAGCAGATGGACTAGCGGGGGGGCCGGAGATACGCAGTATTTT.

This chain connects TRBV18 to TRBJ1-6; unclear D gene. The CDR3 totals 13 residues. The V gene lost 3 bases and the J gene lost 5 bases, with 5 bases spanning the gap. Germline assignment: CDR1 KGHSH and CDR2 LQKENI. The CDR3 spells CASSPVDNSPLHF. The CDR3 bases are TGTGCCAGCTCACCGGTAGATAATTCACCCCTCCACTTT.